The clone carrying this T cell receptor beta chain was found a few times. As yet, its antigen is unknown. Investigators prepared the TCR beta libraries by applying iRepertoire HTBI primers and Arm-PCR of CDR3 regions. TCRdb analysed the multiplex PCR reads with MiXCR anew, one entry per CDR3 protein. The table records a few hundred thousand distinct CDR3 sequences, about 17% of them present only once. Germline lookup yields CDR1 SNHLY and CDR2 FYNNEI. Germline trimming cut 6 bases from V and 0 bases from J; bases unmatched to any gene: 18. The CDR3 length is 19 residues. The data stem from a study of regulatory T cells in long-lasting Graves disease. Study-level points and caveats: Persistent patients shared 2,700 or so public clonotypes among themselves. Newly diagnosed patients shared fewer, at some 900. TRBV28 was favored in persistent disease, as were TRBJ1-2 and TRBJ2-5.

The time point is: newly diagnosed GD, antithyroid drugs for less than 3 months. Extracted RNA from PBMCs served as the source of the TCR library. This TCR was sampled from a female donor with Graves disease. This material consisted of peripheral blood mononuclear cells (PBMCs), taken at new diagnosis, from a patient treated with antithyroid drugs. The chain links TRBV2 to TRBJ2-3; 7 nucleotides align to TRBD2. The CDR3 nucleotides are TGTGCCAGCAGCCTGACTATGCAAAGAGCGGGACGGAGCACAGATACGCAGTATTTT. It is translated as CASSLTMQRAGRSTDTQYF.